These 22 T cell receptor beta chains share one sample of origin, sequenced in a study of human T cells and chemical hapten exposure. TCRdb fed the RACE reads into MiXCR, producing one record per CDR3 protein. The sample contains about 160,000 distinct CDR3 sequences, roughly a quarter of which appear only once. Time point reported: patch test 3, about 24 weeks after DPC sensitization. Indicated treatment: therapeutic diphenylcyclopropenone sensitization with weekly scalp DPC. The material was whole blood, obtained in connection with sensitization to the hapten diphenylcyclopropenone (DPC). Source of these receptors: a woman aged 18-30 years with alopecia areata. Some clones in this sample may be carry-over from other donors' samples.

The chain uses TRBV20-1 and TRBJ2-2; maybe TRBD1 (6 bases). Trimming took off 5 bases at V and 2 bases at J, with 18 bases between the two ends. CDR1 is DFQATT and CDR2 is SNEGSKA in the germline V gene (reference sequence). CDR3 size: 16 residues. Here the CDR3 reads CSAPRSAGVNTGELFF. The CDR3 coding sequence is TGCAGTGCTCCACGTTCAGCAGGGGTAAACACCGGGGAGCTGTTTTTT.

The V call is TRBV9, the J call TRBJ1-1; a possible D gene is TRBD1 (5 bases). The CDR3 loop spans 14 amino acids. V lost 4 bases and J 7 bases, leaving 17 bases between the germline ends. Germline CDR1 is SGDLS and CDR2 is YYNGEE. The CDR3 region has the DNA TGTGCCAGCAGCCCAACGGGGGGGTTTGTTGAAGCTTTCTTT. Its protein is CASSPTGGFVEAFF.

In this sample, this clonotype turned up many times. In DNA, the CDR3 is TGTGCCAGCAGTGGACTAGATACGCAGTATTTT. Its translation is CASSGLDTQYF. The chain combines TRBV2 with TRBJ2-3; the D is unclear. Trimming cost V 4 bases and J 5 bases, with 4 bases left between them. CDR3 length: 11 residues. From germline, CDR1 is SNHLY and CDR2 FYNNEI.

The V gene is TRBV29-1, the J gene TRBJ2-3; D is ambiguous. There are 12 residues in the CDR3. Germline assignment: CDR1 SQVTM and CDR2 ANQGSEA. Trimming took 6 bases from V and 2 from J, leaving 9 bases between them. The CDR3 bases are TGCAGCGTGGATGCCCCCACAGATACGCAGTATTTT. This gives the protein CSVDAPTDTQYF.

This clonotype showed up just a few times. The chain employs TRBV7-2 and TRBJ2-7; D gene unclear. Germline CDR1 is SGHTA and CDR2 is FQGNSA. This CDR3 spans 16 amino acids. Deletions cut 0 bases from V and 2 bases from J, with 14 bases between. CDR3 nucleotides: TGTGCCAGCAGCTTAGCAGGACGGACCTTACCCTACGAGCAGTACTTC. Residues: CASSLAGRTLPYEQYF.

This clonotype has a count of ten or more. The rearrangement joins TRBV6-2 or TRBV6-3 to TRBJ1-6; 7 bases align to TRBD1. Germline V gives CDR1 MNHEY, CDR2 SVGEGT. J was trimmed by 6 bases and V by 6 bases; bases with no gene match: 8. The CDR3 totals 15 residues. This CDR3 reads CASSLRGDSNSPLHF. The CDR3 bases are TGTGCCAGCAGCCTCAGGGGGGACTCTAATTCACCCCTCCACTTT.

The genes are TRBV5-6 and TRBJ1-2; D ambiguous. Germline CDR1 is SGHDT and CDR2 is YYEEEE. Trimming removed 1 base at V and 1 base at J, with 8 bases between. The CDR3 totals 14 residues. This chain's CDR3 is CASSLPAVNYGYTF. CDR3 in DNA: TGTGCCAGCAGCTTGCCCGCAGTTAACTATGGCTACACCTTC.

A remark on this clonotype: A single base separates this from a much larger clone, so it may be a read error. This sequence joins TRBV7-2 and TRBJ2-5; maybe TRBD2 (6 bases). Germline V gene sequence: CDR1 SGHTA, CDR2 FQGNSA. CDR3 length equals 15 residues. The CDR3, as DNA: TGTGCCAGCAGCCCGCAGGGACTTTACCAAGATACCCAGTACTTC. It yields the protein CASSPQGLYQDTQYF.

This clonotype turned up a few times. This sequence joins TRBV19 and TRBJ1-2; a possible D gene is TRBD1 (6 bases). V was shortened by 5 bases and J by 5 bases, with 15 bases between the two germline ends. The CDR3 runs to 14 residues. From germline, CDR1 is LNHDA and CDR2 SQIVND (reference sequence). The CDR3 loop is CASSGAGVYYGYTF. CDR3 in DNA: TGTGCCAGTAGTGGCGCAGGGGTCTATTATGGCTACACCTTC.

This clonotype showed up just a few times. The chain uses TRBV27 and TRBJ2-7, with TRBD2 identical over 9 bases. The CDR3 loop spans 13 amino acids. CDR1 and CDR2 (germline): MNHEY, SMNVEV (reference sequence). J lost 3 bases, V lost 6 bases, and 3 bases had no gene match. The CDR3, as DNA: TGTGCCAGCAGCGCTAGCGGGGTCTACGAGCAGTACTTC. Its translation is CASSASGVYEQYF.

The gene calls are TRBV7-2 and TRBJ2-3, with a possible D match to TRBD1 (6 bases). This CDR3 is built from 15 residues. Germline V CDR1 and CDR2: SGHTA, FQGNSA. Trimming stripped 5 bases from V and 2 bases from J, with 14 bases between. The CDR3 loop is CASSPDGTPTDTQYF. CDR3 DNA: TGTGCCAGCAGCCCAGATGGGACACCCACAGATACGCAGTATTTT.

The chain is built from TRBV9 and TRBJ2-7; weak D call: TRBD2 (6 bases). Germline V gives CDR1 SGDLS, CDR2 YYNGEE. The V gene lost 0 bases and the J gene lost 4 bases, with 11 bases spanning the gap. The length of the CDR3 is 14 residues. The CDR3 sequence is CASSVGQGGYEQYF. The CDR3 coding sequence is TGTGCCAGCAGCGTAGGGCAGGGAGGATACGAGCAGTACTTC.

This sequence joins TRBV29-1 and TRBJ2-3; 8 bases map to TRBD2. This CDR3 comprises 14 residues. J gave up 3 bases and V 7 bases, and 9 bases lay outside the gene matches. The germline gives CDR1 SQVTM, CDR2 ANQGSEA. CDR3 amino acids: CSEGTSPWTDTQYF. CDR3 DNA sequence: TGCAGCGAAGGGACTAGTCCCTGGACAGATACGCAGTATTTT.

The chain uses TRBV5-8 and TRBJ2-7, with 8 positions matching TRBD1. V dropped 2 bases and J dropped 1; count of bases not matched to a gene: 17. CDR3 size: 19 residues. Germline V gene data show CDR1 as SGHTS and CDR2 as YDEGEE. The CDR3 loop reads CASSLVVIMGTGESYEQYF. The CDR3 DNA follows: TGTGCCAGCAGCTTAGTGGTTATAATGGGGACAGGTGAATCCTACGAGCAGTACTTC.

This clonotype has a handful of counts. The chain has TRBV20-1 and TRBJ1-1, with 7 bases matching TRBD1. Looked up from germline, CDR1 is DFQATT and CDR2 is SNEGSKA (reference sequence). The CDR3 runs to 11 residues. The CDR3: CTTGERTEAFF. For the CDR3, the DNA is TGCACCACAGGGGAGCGCACTGAAGCTTTCTTT.

This clonotype appeared a few times. This chain connects TRBV6-2 or TRBV6-3 to TRBJ1-5, with D hard to call. The CDR3 spans 19 residues. The V end lost 4 bases, the J end lost 0 bases, and 22 bases lay between the germline ends. Germline CDR1 MNHEY, CDR2 SVGEGT. CDR3 coding DNA: TGTGCCAGCAGTTCAGTTTTGGATCCGGTACATTTTAGCAATCAGCCCCAGCATTTT. Translating it yields CASSSVLDPVHFSNQPQHF.

The chain links TRBV12-3 or TRBV12-4 to TRBJ2-7, with D possibly TRBD2 on 5 matching bases. Trimming left V 3 bases short and J 2 bases short, with 8 bases between. The CDR3 loop spans 13 amino acids. Here the CDR3 DNA reads TGTGCCAGCAGTTTTCGGGGAACCTACGAGCAGTACTTC. Amino acid sequence: CASSFRGTYEQYF.

This clonotype was counted a few times. V is TRBV25-1 and J is TRBJ1-6; TRBD1 aligns across 10 bases. After removal of 6 bases from V and 12 bases from J, the junction contained 5 bases not matched to a gene. Germline CDR1 reads MGHDK; CDR2 reads SYGVNS. The CDR3 length is 13 residues. CDR3 residues: CASRTGGDGPLHF. The CDR3 DNA reads as TGTGCCAGCAGGACAGGGGGCGACGGACCCCTCCACTTT.

This clonotype was detected only a few times. The chain employs TRBV30 and TRBJ2-1; 7 bases are a match to TRBD2. Germline V gene lookup returns CDR1 GTSNPN and CDR2 SVGIG (reference sequence). After removal of 8 bases from V and 4 bases from J, the junction contained 8 bases not matched to a gene. This CDR3 is built from 13 residues. CDR3: CAGNSGFYNEQFF. CDR3 nucleotide sequence: TGTGCCGGGAATAGCGGGTTTTACAATGAGCAGTTCTTC.

The rearrangement links TRBV20-1 to TRBJ2-3; the match to TRBD2 covers 11 bases. The CDR3 extends over 16 amino acids. Unmatched junction bases numbered 13, after V lost 6 bases and J lost 5 bases. Germline-derived CDR1 and CDR2 are DFQATT and SNEGSKA (reference sequence). The CDR3 is CSAAKSSGGFVDTQYF. DNA of the CDR3: TGCAGTGCCGCCAAGTCTAGCGGGGGGTTTGTAGATACGCAGTATTTT.

The V call is TRBV2, the J call TRBJ2-2; 8 nucleotides align to TRBD2. V dropped 8 bases and J dropped 5; count of bases not matched to a gene: 7. Germline values: CDR1 SNHLY, CDR2 FYNNEI. The CDR3 covers 14 residues. Here the CDR3 reads CASRGGIPTGELFF. The CDR3 DNA reads TGTGCCAGCCGGGGGGGCATCCCAACCGGGGAGCTGTTTTTT.

The V call is TRBV7-2, the J call TRBJ2-1; tentatively, D is TRBD1 (6 bases). The V gene's germline CDR1 is SGHTA and CDR2 FQGNSA. Trimming removed 5 bases from V and 10 bases from J, with 18 bases in between. The CDR3 has 14 amino acids. CDR3 amino acids: CASSPDITGREQFF. CDR3 sequence (DNA): TGTGCCAGCAGCCCAGATATTACAGGGCGGGAGCAGTTCTTC.